A single sample gave rise to the 2 T cell receptor beta chains below, sequenced in a study of blood T cell repertoires in COVID-19. Data came from immunoSEQ multiplex PCR; TCRdb stores just in-frame clones and leaves some out. The sample lists under 60,000 clones, over 75% occurring once. Sequenced sample: peripheral blood. Source of these receptors: a human donor in a cohort sampled during active COVID-19.

CDR3 DNA: TGCGCCAGCAGCCTCCAGGAGGGACGCTACAATGAGCAGTTCTTC. Translation gives CASSLQEGRYNEQFF. The chain combines TRBV4-3 with TRBJ2-1; possible D gene TRBD2, 6 bases. This CDR3 has 15 amino acids. The V and J ends lost 4 bases and 3 bases respectively, with 13 bases between them. Germline V lookup: CDR1 LGHNA, CDR2 YSLEER.

V is TRBV30 and J is TRBJ2-5; TRBD1 is a possible D gene (6 bases). The CDR3 is 13 residues long. Germline CDR1 GTSNPN, CDR2 SVGIG (reference sequence). Trimming shortened V by 0 bases and J by 5 bases, and 10 bases separated the two germline ends. As DNA, the CDR3 is TGTGCCTGGAGTGTAGGGGGAAAGGAGACCCAGTACTTC. Translation: CAWSVGGKETQYF.